What follows are 12 T cell receptor beta chains derived from one specimen sequenced in a study of T-cell reconstitution after alpha-beta-depleted transplantation in children. Construction of the TCRbeta library involved unique molecular identifiers. TCRdb recomputed calls from the PCR reads with MiXCR, one row per CDR3 protein. The sample shows about 590,000 distinct CDR3 sequences, under 15% of them seen only once. The sample here was PBMCs, mostly from graft donor cells, taken 360 days after TCRalphabeta/CD19-depleted stem cell transplant. Receptor source: a male patient between 5 and 17 years old who had a stem cell transplant for acute myeloid leukemia, so the T cells may come from the graft donor.

This clonotype has a handful of counts. V is TRBV6-2 or TRBV6-3 and J is TRBJ2-1, with no clear D. The CDR3 contains 13 residues. V was clipped by 4 bases and J by 4 bases, with 8 bases between them. Germline values: CDR1 MNHEY, CDR2 SVGEGT. This chain's CDR3 is CASSFGFYNEQFF. In nucleotides, the CDR3 is TGTGCCAGCAGTTTCGGCTTTTACAATGAGCAGTTCTTC.

This clonotype was seen a few times. This chain joins TRBV27 and TRBJ1-1; D remains unclear. Trimming removed 5 bases from V and 1 base from J, with 14 bases in between. CDR3 length: 15 residues. CDR1 and CDR2 (germline): MNHEY, SMNVEV (reference sequence). The CDR3 loop is CASSIRADQNTEAFF. The CDR3 DNA is TGTGCCAGCAGTATACGGGCGGACCAGAACACTGAAGCTTTCTTT.

This rearrangement joins TRBV28 to TRBJ2-7; no definite D call. CDR3 length: 13 amino acids. V was clipped by 5 bases and J by 6 bases, with 14 bases between them. Germline V gives CDR1 MDHEN, CDR2 SYDVKM. The CDR3 sequence is CASSPRASPEQYF. The CDR3 DNA follows: TGTGCCAGCAGTCCCCGGGCTAGTCCCGAGCAGTACTTC.

The rearrangement uses TRBV2 and TRBJ2-2; 8 bases line up with TRBD1. This CDR3 contains 13 residues. V was pared by 8 bases and J by 5 bases, with 4 bases of the junction left unmatched. The germline V gene has CDR1 SNHLY and CDR2 FYNNEI. The chain's CDR3 is CASQGARTGELFF. CDR3 DNA: TGTGCCAGCCAGGGGGCTCGAACCGGGGAGCTGTTTTTT.

This clonotype was counted at least ten times. V usage is TRBV20-1 and J usage is TRBJ2-2; 7 positions agree with TRBD2. This CDR3 contains 18 residues. Trimming removed 0 bases from V and 1 base from J; junction bases left unmatched: 11. Germline V gene sequence: CDR1 DFQATT, CDR2 SNEGSKA (reference sequence). The CDR3 region has the DNA TGCAGTGCTAGAGACCCCGGCGCACGGGGGGTGAACACCGGGGAGCTGTTTTTT. As protein: CSARDPGARGVNTGELFF.

This clonotype was found a few times. This sequence joins TRBV28 and TRBJ1-2; 7 bases align to TRBD1. CDR1 and CDR2 (germline): MDHEN, SYDVKM. The length of the CDR3 is 15 residues. The V and J ends lost 5 bases and 2 bases, in that order; junction bases with no gene match: 8. The CDR3, as DNA: TGTGCCAGCAGTCCGGGGGACAGTCCCAACTATGGCTACACCTTC. Translating it yields CASSPGDSPNYGYTF.

This clonotype was seen ten or more times. Written as DNA, the CDR3 is TGTGCCAGCAGCTCCGGAGGGCTCGGTGAAAAACTGTTTTTT. Protein sequence: CASSSGGLGEKLFF. The gene calls are TRBV11-2 and TRBJ1-4; D not certain. The CDR3 totals 14 residues. Per germline, CDR1 SGHAT and CDR2 FQNNGV. V lost 4 bases, J lost 7 bases, and 13 bases lay in between.

This clonotype came up a few times. The chain joins TRBV28 to TRBJ2-1; the match to TRBD2 covers 8 bases. The V segment lost 6 bases and the J segment 2 bases; nucleotides outside the gene matches: 6. The germline V gene encodes CDR1 MDHEN and CDR2 SYDVKM. The CDR3 covers 15 residues. CDR3 coding DNA: TGTGCCAGCAGAGTACCGGGACTAGCCTACAATGAGCAGTTCTTC. Encoded protein: CASRVPGLAYNEQFF.

The rearrangement uses TRBV28 and TRBJ2-7; D is possibly TRBD1 or TRBD2 (5 bases each). The CDR3 loop spans 15 amino acids. Germline V lookup: CDR1 MDHEN, CDR2 SYDVKM. The V gene lost 1 base and the J gene lost 2 bases, with 12 bases spanning the gap. The CDR3 region has the DNA TGTGCCAGCAGTTTATTGGCTCCGGGGCCCTACGAGCAGTACTTC. Residues: CASSLLAPGPYEQYF.

This clonotype has just a few counts. J is TRBJ2-7 and V is TRBV27; D not resolved. The CDR3 totals 14 residues. The V end lost 8 bases, the J end lost 2 bases, and 16 bases lay between the germline ends. Germline V gene sequence: CDR1 MNHEY, CDR2 SMNVEV (reference sequence). The CDR3 DNA reads TGTGCCAGCCGACGCAGTCCCACAACCTACGAGCAGTACTTC. This codes for CASRRSPTTYEQYF.

Only a few counts were recorded for this clonotype. The rearrangement uses TRBV6-5 and TRBJ2-7; tentative D call: TRBD2 (7 bases). In germline, CDR1 is MNHEY, CDR2 SVGAGI. This CDR3 is built from 14 residues. The V end lost 0 bases, the J end lost 6 bases, and 12 bases lay between the germline ends. CDR3 DNA: TGTGCCAGCAGTTACTCACTCGGGGGGCCCGAGCAGTACTTC. This gives the protein CASSYSLGGPEQYF.

This clonotype was seen more than once but under ten times. This sequence joins TRBV12-3 or TRBV12-4 and TRBJ2-4, with 8 nucleotides matching TRBD1. The CDR3 extends over 14 amino acids. The ends lost 1 base at V and 7 bases at J; junction bases unmatched: 3. CDR3 sequence (DNA): TGTGCCAGCAGTTTAGATTGGACAGGGAACATTCAGTACTTC. Amino acid sequence: CASSLDWTGNIQYF.